The subject of this entry is one TCR beta chain. In Seattle, patients joined the study during active infection and were tracked longitudinally. The data were taken from a study of blood T cell repertoires in COVID-19. Study context: Spain, Italy and the United States supplied samples that represented acute and convalescent COVID-19. Sample material is recorded as cDNA or gDNA derived from T cells, B-cell-depleted T cells, or PBMCs.

The CDR3 runs 12 residues. The germline V gene has CDR1 SEHNR and CDR2 FQNEAQ (reference sequence). Trimming stripped 5 bases from V and 4 bases from J, with 8 bases between. Authors' processing steps: By means of reference gene primer amplification, nucleated cell counts were estimated. Only in-frame clones appear in the TCRdb table, and some are missing; sequencing was by immunoSEQ multiplex PCR. V and J calls and clone size come straight from that table; D and trimming were deduced from the DNA. Of nearly 200,000 clones listed, around four fifths are singletons. V and J are TRBV7-9 and TRBJ1-1, with TRBD1 as a possible D gene (6 bases). Sequenced material: peripheral blood. This clonotype was obtained from a man between 60 and 75 years old with COVID-19, enrolled during active disease. The CDR3 DNA sequence: TGTGCCAGCAGCCGGGACATCACTGAAGCTTTCTTT. It yields the protein CASSRDITEAFF.